This TCR beta chain was captured in a study of blood T cell repertoires in COVID-19 (dated by TCRdb to the early 2020s). With respect to the entire study: The collaborator samples originated in the United States, Italy and Spain and spanned the acute and convalescent phases of COVID-19. The material from the prospective study consisted of cDNA or gDNA derived from T cells, B-cell-depleted T cells, or PBMCs. The dataset comprised deeply sampled blood TCRbeta repertoires from subjects exposed to, actively infected with, or recovered from COVID-19. The repertoires were released in a freely available public database intended as a resource for research on the immune response to SARS-CoV-2. Samples came from the ongoing ImmuneRACE study (first 160 participants) plus 1,254 subjects from 6 global collaborators. The sample metadata nearly always contained a de-identified subject ID, COVID-19 status, age in years and sex. Where available, HLA class I and class II types were obtained from metadata supplied by the sample provider rather than from assay-based typing.

CDR1 and CDR2 were assigned from the germline V gene as SGHRS and YFSETQ. V has 4 bases trimmed and J has 1 base trimmed; junction bases matching no gene number 4. The CDR3 numbers 17 residues from cysteine through phenylalanine. Only the CDR3 DNA is retained, 51 bases long and in frame from the first base. General conclusions and limits of the study: How much clinical and demographic metadata was included differed by source and by participant, and the metadata was provided uncurated.

The immunoSEQ Assay, a bias-controlled multiplex PCR, was used to amplify TCRbeta CDR3 regions from genomic DNA. The authors processed their data as follows. Within the assay, amplification of reference gene primers was used to estimate how many nucleated cells each sample contained. Sequence reads were collapsed and filtered to measure the absolute abundance of every unique TCRbeta CDR3 rearrangement. For each sample, productive Simpson clonality was calculated by taking the square root of Simpson's diversity index across productive rearrangements. The immuneACCESS repertoire file appears here via TCRdb, limited to in-frame rearrangements. These files lack a portion of the clones; in checked studies, under half of the deficit traces to unresolved V genes, and the cause of the others is not known. D and trimming come from the DNA, and the V and J calls and clone size come from that table. The sample table contains tens of thousands of clones; only one count was recorded for 82% of them. The ten largest clones add up to 6% to 7.5% of the sample.

Each collaborating institution followed its own protocols to collect whole blood in K2EDTA tubes. For TCRbeta analysis, collaborators shipped samples as frozen whole blood, isolated PBMCs, or DNA extracted from either of those sample types. Regarding this clone: This clone's antigen is unknown. It has no much larger one-base neighbor in the sample; base qualities were not kept.

This TCR was sampled from a man aged 45-65 years with active or convalescent COVID-19. Sample: peripheral blood. The chain links TRBV5-1 with TRBJ2-6; 11 bases in between match TRBD1. The CDR3 region: CASSPDRGRSGANVLTF. The nucleotides are TGCGCCAGCAGCCCGGACAGGGGGCGTTCTGGGGCCAACGTCCTGACTTTC.